The sequence of this T cell receptor (beta chain) was determined in a study of Graves' ophthalmopathy and Graves' hyperthyroidism. RNA transcripts yielded amplified TCR beta CDR3 regions. A first-round RT-PCR used HTBI primers, followed by a second-round multiplex PCR. TCRdb passed the multiplex PCR reads through MiXCR, listing each CDR3 protein once. The sample lists around 670,000 distinct CDR3 sequences, roughly 41% seen once, with 44% in the top ten. The CDR3 consists of 14 residues. V was pared by 0 bases and J by 2 bases, with 7 bases between. Germline V gene sequence: CDR1 LGHNA, CDR2 YSLEER. With respect to this clonotype: Given the absence of the conserved phenylalanine or tryptophan at the CDR3 end, a read error is likely.

Material for sequencing was peripheral blood. This TCR came from an adult man with Graves' ophthalmopathy. J is TRBJ1-1 and V is TRBV4-3, with D unclear. CDR3 loop: CASSQEPVNTEAFS. The CDR3 bases are TGCGCCAGCAGCCAAGAGCCCGTAAACACTGAAGCTTTCTCT.